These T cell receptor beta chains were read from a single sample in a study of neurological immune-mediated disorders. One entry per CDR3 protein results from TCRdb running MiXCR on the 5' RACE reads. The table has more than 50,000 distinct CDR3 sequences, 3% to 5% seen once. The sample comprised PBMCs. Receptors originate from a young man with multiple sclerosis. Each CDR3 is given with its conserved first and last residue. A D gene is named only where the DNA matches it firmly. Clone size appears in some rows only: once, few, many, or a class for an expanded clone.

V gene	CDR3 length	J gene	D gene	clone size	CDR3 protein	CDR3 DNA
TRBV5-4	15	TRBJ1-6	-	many	CASSKQAAVNSPLNF	TGTGCCAGCTCCAAACAGGCCGCGGTTAATTCACCCCTCAACTTT
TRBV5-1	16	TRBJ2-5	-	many	CASSLVGGALQETQYF	TGCGCCAGCAGCTTGGTAGGCGGGGCGTTACAAGAGACCCAGTACTTC
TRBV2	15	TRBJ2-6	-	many	CASRPGASGANVLTF	TGTGCCAGCAGGCCAGGAGCCTCTGGGGCCAACGTCCTGACTTTC
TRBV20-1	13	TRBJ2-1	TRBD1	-	CSARDPGRQGEFF	TGCAGTGCTAGAGACCCCGGACGACAGGGGGAGTTCTTC
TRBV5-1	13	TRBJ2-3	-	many	CASSPHGGDTQYF	TGCGCCAGCAGCCCTCATGGGGGGGATACGCAGTATTTT
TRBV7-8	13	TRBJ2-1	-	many	CASSLARENEQFF	TGTGCCAGCAGCTTAGCTCGTGAAAATGAGCAGTTCTTC
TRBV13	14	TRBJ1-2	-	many	CASSPVGGSYGYTF	TGTGCCAGCAGCCCAGTGGGGGGCAGCTATGGCTACACCTTC
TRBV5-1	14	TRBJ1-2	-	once	CASSGPSENYGYTF	TGCGCCAGCAGCGGCCCCTCGGAGAACTATGGCTACACCTTC
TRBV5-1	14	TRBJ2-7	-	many	CASSLSGTSYEQYF	TGCGCCAGCAGCCTCTCCGGGACAAGTTACGAGCAGTACTTC
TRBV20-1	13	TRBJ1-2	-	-	CSARPQGYGGYTF	TGCAGTGCTAGGCCACAGGGTTATGGTGGCTACACCTTC
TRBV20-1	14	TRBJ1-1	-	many	CSAREGGGNTEAFF	TGCAGTGCTAGAGAAGGAGGGGGAAACACTGAAGCTTTCTTT
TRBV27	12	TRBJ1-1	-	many	CASGRWGAEAFF	TGTGCCAGCGGAAGGTGGGGGGCTGAAGCTTTCTTT
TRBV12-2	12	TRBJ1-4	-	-	CASRHRGGKLFF	TGTGCAAGTCGCCACAGGGGGGGAAAACTGTTTTTT
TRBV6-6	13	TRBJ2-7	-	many	CASSSRDHYEQYF	TGTGCCAGCAGTTCCCGGGATCACTACGAGCAGTACTTC
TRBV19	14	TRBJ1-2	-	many	CASTGTHGGYGYTF	TGTGCCAGTACCGGGACCCACGGCGGATATGGCTACACCTTC
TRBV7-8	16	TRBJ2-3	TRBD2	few	CASSPASGGAEDTQYF	TGTGCCAGCAGCCCGGCCAGCGGGGGGGCAGAAGATACGCAGTATTTT
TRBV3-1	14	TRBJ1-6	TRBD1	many	CASSLGQGTSPLHF	TGTGCCAGCAGCCTTGGACAGGGAACGTCACCCCTCCACTTT
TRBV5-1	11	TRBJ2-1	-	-	CASSMLKEQFF	TGCGCCAGCAGCATGTTAAAAGAGCAGTTCTTC
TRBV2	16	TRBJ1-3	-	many	CASSERQAISGNTIYF	TGTGCCAGCAGTGAAAGACAGGCCATCTCTGGAAACACCATATATTTT
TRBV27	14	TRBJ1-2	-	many	CASSLGQGFHGYTF	TGTGCCAGCAGTTTAGGGCAGGGGTTCCATGGCTACACCTTC
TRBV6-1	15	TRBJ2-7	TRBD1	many	CASSEAGTGPYEQYF	TGTGCCAGCAGTGAAGCCGGGACAGGGCCCTACGAGCAGTACTTC
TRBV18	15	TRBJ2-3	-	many	CASSPRAGGTDTQYF	TGTGCCAGCTCACCAAGGGCAGGGGGCACAGATACGCAGTATTTT
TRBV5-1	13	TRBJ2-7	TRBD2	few	CASQRGGKDEQYF	TGCGCCAGTCAGCGGGGGGGAAAGGACGAGCAGTACTTC
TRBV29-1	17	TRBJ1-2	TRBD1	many	CSALFLSQTGGYYGYTF	TGCAGCGCTCTCTTCCTCTCACAGACAGGGGGCTACTATGGCTACACCTTC
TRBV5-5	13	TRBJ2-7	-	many	CASSSWTDYEQYF	TGTGCCAGCAGCTCTTGGACAGACTACGAGCAGTACTTC
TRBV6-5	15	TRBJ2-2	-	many	CASSYVDSNTGELFF	TGTGCCAGCAGTTACGTGGACTCGAACACCGGGGAGCTGTTTTTT
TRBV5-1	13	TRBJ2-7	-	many	CASSLETTYEQYF	TGCGCCAGCAGCTTGGAGACAACCTACGAGCAGTACTTC
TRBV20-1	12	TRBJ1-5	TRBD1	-	CSATDRNQPQNF	TGCAGTGCCACGGACAGGAATCAGCCCCAGAATTTT
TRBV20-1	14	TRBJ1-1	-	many	CSVSRRLKNTEAFF	TGCAGTGTCTCGAGGCGGCTGAAGAACACTGAAGCTTTCTTT
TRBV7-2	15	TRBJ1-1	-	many	CASSFSLRLNTEAFF	TGTGCCAGCAGCTTTAGTTTGCGGTTGAACACTGAAGCTTTCTTT
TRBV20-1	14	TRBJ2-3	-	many	CSARSPGIQDTQYF	TGCAGTGCTAGAAGTCCGGGGATTCAAGATACGCAGTATTTT
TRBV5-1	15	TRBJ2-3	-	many	CASSLSSQSTDTQYF	TGCGCCAGCAGCCTCTCATCCCAGAGCACAGATACGCAGTATTTT
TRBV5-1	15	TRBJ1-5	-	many	CASSAAPDDNQPQHF	TGCGCCAGCAGCGCAGCGCCGGATGACAATCAGCCCCAGCATTTT
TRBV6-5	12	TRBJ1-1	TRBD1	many	CASSYTGQGAFF	TGTGCCAGCAGTTACACGGGACAGGGGGCTTTCTTT
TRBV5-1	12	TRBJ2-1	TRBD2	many	CASSRDYFEQFF	TGCGCCAGCAGCCGGGACTATTTTGAGCAGTTCTTC
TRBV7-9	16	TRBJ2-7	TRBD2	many	CASSFGTSGALSEQYF	TGTGCCAGCAGCTTCGGGACTAGCGGGGCCCTTTCGGAGCAGTACTTC
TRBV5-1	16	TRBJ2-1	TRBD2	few	CASSSSGGAFYNEQFF	TGCGCCAGCAGCTCCAGCGGGGGGGCCTTCTACAATGAGCAGTTCTTC
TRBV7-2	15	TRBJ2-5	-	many	CASSLGTALQETQYF	TGTGCCAGCAGCTTAGGGACAGCTCTCCAAGAGACCCAGTACTTC
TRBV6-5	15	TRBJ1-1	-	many	CASSRVVGANTEAFF	TGTGCCAGCAGCAGGGTAGTGGGCGCGAACACTGAAGCTTTCTTT
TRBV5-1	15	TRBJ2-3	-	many	CASSPRSRVADTQYF	TGCGCCAGCAGCCCCCGGAGCAGGGTGGCAGATACGCAGTATTTT